Given below is one T cell receptor (beta chain) in context. As yet, its antigen is unknown. Extracted RNA was reverse transcribed, and the resulting cDNA served as sequencing template. Profiled with immunoSEQ multiplex PCR; TCRdb holds only in-frame clones, not every one. The table shows approximately 200,000 clones, with 60% to 70% occurring only once. Trimming removed 2 bases from V and 2 bases from J, with 9 bases in between. Germline V CDR1 and CDR2: SGHNT, YYREEE (reference sequence). The CDR3 totals 14 residues. The data were taken from a study of CD8+ T cells in alopecia areata. Study results and limitations: Within the top 100, expanded CD8+ clones significantly decreased with tofacitinib, as did scalp clonality. Many expanded lesional clones persisted in scalp and blood during tofacitinib.

Treatment of the sample: oral pan-JAK inhibitor, 5-10 mg twice daily. Sorting from PBMCs produced CD4+ and CD8+ T cells. The receptor's source is a human donor with alopecia areata. This sequence joins TRBV5-4 and TRBJ2-3, with unresolved D. Sample: CD4+ T cells sorted from blood, taken at week 4, from a patient treated with tofacitinib. CDR3 amino acids: CASSLGGTTDTQYF. The CDR3 nucleotides read TGTGCCAGCAGCTTAGGCGGAACCACAGATACGCAGTATTTT.